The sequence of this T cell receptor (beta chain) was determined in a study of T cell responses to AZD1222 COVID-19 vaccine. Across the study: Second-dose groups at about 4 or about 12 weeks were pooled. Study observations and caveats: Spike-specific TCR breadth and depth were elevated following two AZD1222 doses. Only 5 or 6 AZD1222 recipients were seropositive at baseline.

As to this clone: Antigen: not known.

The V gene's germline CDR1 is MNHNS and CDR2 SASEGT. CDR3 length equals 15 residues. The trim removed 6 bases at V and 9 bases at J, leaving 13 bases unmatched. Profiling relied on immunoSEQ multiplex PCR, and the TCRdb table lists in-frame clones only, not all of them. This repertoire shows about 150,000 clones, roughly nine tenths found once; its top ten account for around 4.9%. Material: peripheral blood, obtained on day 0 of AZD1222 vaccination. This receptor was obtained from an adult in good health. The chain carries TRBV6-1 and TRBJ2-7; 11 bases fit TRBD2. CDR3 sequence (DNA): TGTGCCAGCAGCTCGGGACTAGCGGACGTATTGACGCAGTACTTC. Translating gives CASSSGLADVLTQYF.